The T cell receptor (beta chain) under discussion was sequenced for a study of shared clonotypes between healthy human individuals. Study as a whole: Per donor, CD8 memory used one plate, CD8 naive used two, CD4 memory used three and CD4 naive used three.

The naive CD8 population came from CD45RO-negative cells selected for CCR7, without terminally differentiated effector memory CD45RA+ cells. Study outcomes and limitations: Among donors, clonotype sharing was expected to be affected by sequencing depth. The genetic and exposure-history diversity represented was limited by few donors. Lower generation probabilities were found for non-shared clonotypes than for those shared by all four donors.

In the case of this clone: Its antigen is currently unknown.

Germline V CDR1 and CDR2: MNHEY, SMNVEV (reference sequence). This CDR3 comprises 11 residues. Trimming removed 8 bases at V and 5 bases at J, with 10 bases between. Sequencing used immunoSEQ multiplex PCR; TCRdb keeps in-frame clones, though not all of them. The sample shows about 590,000 clones, less than 97% of them seen only once. The source is a woman younger than 45 in good health. The sequencing input was naive CD8+ T cells sorted from blood. V and J are TRBV27 and TRBJ2-7; a weak D match, TRBD1 (5 bases). CDR3 nucleotides: TGTGCCAGCGGGGCCCAGAACGAGCAGTACTTC. The encoded protein is CASGAQNEQYF.